The entry that follows covers one TCR beta chain sequence. Its antigen is undetermined. V was pared by 4 bases and J by 0 bases, with 13 bases between. CDR3 length: 17 residues. Germline V lookup: CDR1 MDHEN, CDR2 SYDVKM. These data originate in a study of T-cell reconstitution after alpha-beta-depleted transplantation in children. Unique molecular identifiers were used in preparing the TCRbeta library. TCRdb re-derived calls from the PCR reads in MiXCR, one entry per CDR3 protein. Here the sample spans 780,000 or so distinct CDR3 sequences, 16% being singletons. Notes on the study in general: Expanded graft clones numbering several hundred reportedly gave rise to alpha-beta T cells about two months after transplant.

The sequenced sample was PBMCs, mostly from graft donor cells, obtained 360 days after TCRalphabeta/CD19-depleted stem cell transplant. This chain joins TRBV28 and TRBJ2-6; D possibly corresponds to TRBD2 (6 bases). The clonotype was recovered from a male patient aged 10 to 17 who had a stem cell transplant for acute lymphoblastic leukemia, so the T cells may come from the graft donor. The CDR3 spells CASSSGGVPSGANVLTF. The CDR3 DNA reads as TGTGCCAGCAGTTCCGGAGGGGTCCCCTCTGGGGCCAACGTCCTGACTTTC.